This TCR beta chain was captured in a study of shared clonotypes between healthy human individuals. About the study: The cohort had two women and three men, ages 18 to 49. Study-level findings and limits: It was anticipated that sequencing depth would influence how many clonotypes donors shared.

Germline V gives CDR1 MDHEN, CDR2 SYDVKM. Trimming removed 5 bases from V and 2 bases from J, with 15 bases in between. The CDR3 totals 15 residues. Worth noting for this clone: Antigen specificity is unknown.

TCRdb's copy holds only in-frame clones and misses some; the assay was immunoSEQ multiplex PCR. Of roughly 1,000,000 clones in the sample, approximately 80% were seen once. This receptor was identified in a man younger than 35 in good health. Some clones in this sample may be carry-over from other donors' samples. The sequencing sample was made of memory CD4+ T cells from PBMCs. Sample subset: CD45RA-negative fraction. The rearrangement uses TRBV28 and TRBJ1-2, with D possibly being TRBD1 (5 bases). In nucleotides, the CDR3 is TGTGCCAGCAGTGGTTTTGGGCAGGGAAACTATGGCTACACCTTC. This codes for CASSGFGQGNYGYTF.